This paragraph covers one T cell receptor beta chain sequence. Its antigen is still unknown. PBMCs were isolated at a quantity of at least 7 million per sample. This entry is derived from a study of blood T cells in healthy people across ages. Broader study findings: Higher diversity and more naive CD4+ cells were features of long-lived donors, compared to aged donors. Any changes in expanded clonotypes were possibly confounded, as donor CMV status remained unknown.

The CDR3 length is 12 residues. Germline loops: CDR1 SQVTM, CDR2 ANQGSEA. Between the trimmed V and J ends, which lost 4 bases and 5 bases, there was a span of 11 bases. A second PCR of 7 to 11 cycles used a sample-barcoded 5' primer and a J-beta primer mix. Sequencing recovered at least 2.5 million CDR3-containing paired-end reads from each sample. TCRdb called the 5' RACE reads again in MiXCR, with one record for every CDR3 protein. The sample has roughly 900,000 distinct CDR3 sequences, around 48% seen once. The chain carries TRBV29-1 and TRBJ1-2; D remains unclear. The receptor was isolated from a man younger than 40 in good health. Sequenced material: blood. The CDR3 loop is CSVGTGDYGYTF. The CDR3 DNA is TGCAGCGTTGGCACCGGTGATTATGGCTACACCTTC.